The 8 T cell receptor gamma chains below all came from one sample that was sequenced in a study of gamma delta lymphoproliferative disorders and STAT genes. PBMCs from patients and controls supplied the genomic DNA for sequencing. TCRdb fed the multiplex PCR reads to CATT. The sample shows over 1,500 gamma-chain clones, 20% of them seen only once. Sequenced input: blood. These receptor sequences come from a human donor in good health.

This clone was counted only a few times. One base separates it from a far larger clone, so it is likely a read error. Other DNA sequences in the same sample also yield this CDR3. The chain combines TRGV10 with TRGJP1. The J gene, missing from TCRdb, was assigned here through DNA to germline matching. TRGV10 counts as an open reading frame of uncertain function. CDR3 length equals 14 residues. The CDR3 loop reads CAAWGRTTGWFKIF. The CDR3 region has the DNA TGCGCTGCGTGGGGGAGAACCACTGGTTGGTTCAAGATATTT.

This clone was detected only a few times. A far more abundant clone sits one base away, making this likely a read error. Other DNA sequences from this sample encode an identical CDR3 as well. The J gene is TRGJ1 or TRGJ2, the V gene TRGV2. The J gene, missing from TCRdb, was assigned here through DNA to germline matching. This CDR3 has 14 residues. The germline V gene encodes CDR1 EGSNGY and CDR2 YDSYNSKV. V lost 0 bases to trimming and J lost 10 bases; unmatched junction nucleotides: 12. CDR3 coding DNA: TGTGCCACCTGGGACGGGCCTGAAATTGACAAGAAACTCTTT. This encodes CATWDGPEIDKKLF.

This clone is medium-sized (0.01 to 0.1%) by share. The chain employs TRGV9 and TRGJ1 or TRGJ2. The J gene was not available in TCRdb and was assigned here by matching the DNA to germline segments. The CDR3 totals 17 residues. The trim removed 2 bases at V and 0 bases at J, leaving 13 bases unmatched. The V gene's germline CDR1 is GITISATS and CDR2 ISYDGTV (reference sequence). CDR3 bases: TGTGCCTTGTGGGAGGGCCCGACCTATTCGAATTATTATAAGAAACTCTTT. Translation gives CALWEGPTYSNYYKKLF.

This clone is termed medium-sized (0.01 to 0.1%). DNA for the CDR3: TGTGCTGCGTGGGATTATTTTACTAGGAGGAATTATTATAAGAAACTCTTT. It yields the protein CAAWDYFTRRNYYKKLF. The rearrangement uses TRGV10 and TRGJ1 or TRGJ2. The J gene is absent in TCRdb and was assigned here via DNA matching to germline. TRGV10 is placed among ORFs of uncertain function. V shed 8 bases, J shed 0 bases, and the junction held 17 bases outside the gene matches. The CDR3 has 17 residues.

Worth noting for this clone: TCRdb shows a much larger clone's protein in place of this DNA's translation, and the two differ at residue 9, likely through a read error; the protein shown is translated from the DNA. CDR3 in amino acids: CACWIIGWLKIF. The CDR3 DNA is TGTGCCTGCTGGATTATCGGTTGGCTCAAGATATTT. The gene calls are TRGV11 and TRGJP1. The J gene, not given by TCRdb, was assigned here from a germline match of the nucleotide sequence. TRGV11 is flagged as an ORF with uncertain function. The CDR3 loop spans 12 amino acids.

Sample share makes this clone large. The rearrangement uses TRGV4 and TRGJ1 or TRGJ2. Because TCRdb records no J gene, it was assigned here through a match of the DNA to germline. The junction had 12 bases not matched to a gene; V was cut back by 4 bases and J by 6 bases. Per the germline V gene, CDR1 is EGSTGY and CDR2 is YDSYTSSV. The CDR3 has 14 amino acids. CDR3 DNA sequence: TGTGCCACCTGGGAGGGAATCGTACGTTATAAGAAACTCTTT. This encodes CATWEGIVRYKKLF.

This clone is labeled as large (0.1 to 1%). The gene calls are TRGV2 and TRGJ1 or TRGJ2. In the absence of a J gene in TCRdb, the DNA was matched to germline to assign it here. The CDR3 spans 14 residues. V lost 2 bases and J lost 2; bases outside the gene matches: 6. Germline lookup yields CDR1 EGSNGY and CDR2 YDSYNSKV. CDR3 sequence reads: CATWDATDYYKKLF. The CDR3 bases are TGTGCCACCTGGGACGCTACCGATTATTATAAGAAACTCTTT.

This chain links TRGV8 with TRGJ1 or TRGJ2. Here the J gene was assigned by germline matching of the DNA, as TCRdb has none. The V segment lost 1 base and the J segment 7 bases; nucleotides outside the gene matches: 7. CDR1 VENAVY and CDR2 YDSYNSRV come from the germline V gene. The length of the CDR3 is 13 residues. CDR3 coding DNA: TGTGCCACCTGGGATAGCGTGGGCTATAAGAAACTCTTT. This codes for CATWDSVGYKKLF.